These 29 T cell receptor beta chains came from one sample sequenced in a study of human T cells and chemical hapten exposure. RNA extraction used unfractionated whole blood as the source of total RNA. One entry per CDR3 protein, called by TCRdb with MiXCR from the 5' RACE reads. The sample records under 150,000 distinct CDR3 sequences, approximately 20% being singletons. These receptors were obtained from a human donor in good health.

The genes are TRBV2 and TRBJ1-5; D call uncertain. Germline lookup yields CDR1 SNHLY and CDR2 FYNNEI. The CDR3 is made up of 13 amino acids. Trimming removed 4 bases from V and 10 bases from J, with 14 bases in between. This CDR3 is CASSADGRKPQHF. The CDR3 DNA follows: TGTGCCAGCAGTGCCGACGGACGAAAACCCCAGCATTTT. Combining the CDR3 with reference TRBV2 and TRBJ1-5 gives the whole variable domain EPEVTQTPSHQVTQMGQEVILRCVPISNHLYFYWYRQILGQKVEFLVSFYNNEISEKSEIFDDQFSVERPDGSNFTLKIRSTKLEDSAMYFCASSADGRKPQHFGDGTRLSIL.

This clonotype was seen more than once but under ten times. This chain uses TRBV20-1 with TRBJ1-5, with TRBD1 matching 7 bases. Trimming cost V 4 bases and J 6 bases; bases outside gene matches: 9. Germline V gives CDR1 DFQATT, CDR2 SNEGSKA (reference sequence). The CDR3 loop spans 14 amino acids. The CDR3 nucleotides are TGCAGTGCTACCCAAGGGACAGAAGGTCAGCCCCAGCATTTT. This sequence encodes CSATQGTEGQPQHF.

The V gene is TRBV24-1, the J gene TRBJ2-5; 9 bases align to TRBD1. J was trimmed by 1 base and V by 4 bases; bases with no gene match: 3. Germline loops: CDR1 KGHDR, CDR2 SFDVKD. This CDR3 comprises 15 residues. Here the CDR3 DNA reads TGTGCCACCAGTGAAGGGACAGGGATCCAAGAGACCCAGTACTTC. Its translation is CATSEGTGIQETQYF.

The J gene is TRBJ2-5, the V gene TRBV9; D gene ambiguous. Between the trimmed V and J ends, which lost 0 bases and 0 bases, there was a span of 6 bases. The CDR3 contains 14 residues. The germline CDR1 and CDR2 sequences are SGDLS and YYNGEE. CDR3 residues: CASSVGQHQETQYF. DNA of the CDR3: TGTGCCAGCAGCGTAGGCCAGCACCAAGAGACCCAGTACTTC.

In this sample, this clonotype turned up a few times. The V gene is TRBV12-3 or TRBV12-4, the J gene TRBJ1-2; D perhaps matches TRBD1 (5 bases). This CDR3 contains 16 residues. Trimming shortened V by 6 bases and J by 4 bases, and 21 bases separated the two germline ends. CDR3 coding DNA: TGTGCCAGCAGGGCAAGGGGCGCGGCCACCCCCTATGGCTACACCTTC. Translating it yields CASRARGAATPYGYTF.

This clonotype was seen a few times. The V and J genes are TRBV27 and TRBJ2-5, with D maybe TRBD2 (5 bases). The CDR3 extends over 13 amino acids. The V gene's germline CDR1 is MNHEY and CDR2 SMNVEV (reference sequence). V shed 7 bases and J shed 7 bases, with 16 bases lying between them. In nucleotides, the CDR3 is TGTGCCAGCATGGGAGACCGGCCGGGGACCCAGTACTTC. Its protein is CASMGDRPGTQYF.

This clonotype was seen a single time. The rearrangement joins TRBV12-3 or TRBV12-4 to TRBJ2-7, with 8 positions matching TRBD1. This CDR3 spans 15 amino acids. J was trimmed by 3 bases and V by 6 bases; bases with no gene match: 10. The CDR3, as DNA: TGTGCCAGCAGACCTGGCAGGGGGCGCTACTACGAGCAGTACTTC. Protein product: CASRPGRGRYYEQYF.

V usage is TRBV20-1 and J usage is TRBJ2-5; 9 bases agree with TRBD2. From germline, CDR1 is DFQATT and CDR2 SNEGSKA (reference sequence). The CDR3 loop spans 13 amino acids. The junction had 9 bases not matched to a gene; V was cut back by 6 bases and J by 7 bases. The CDR3 loop is CSAMPAGGWTQYF. The CDR3 DNA reads as TGCAGTGCAATGCCAGCGGGAGGTTGGACCCAGTACTTC.

The CDR3 DNA sequence: TGCAGTGCTAGGACATTAGCGGGACTCTTCGCTTCCACCACAGATACGCAGTATTTT. Translating gives CSARTLAGLFASTTDTQYF. V gene TRBV20-1 combines with J gene TRBJ2-3, with TRBD2 matching over 8 bases. J lost 2 bases, V lost 3 bases, and 19 bases had no gene match. This CDR3 is built from 19 residues. Germline lookup yields CDR1 DFQATT and CDR2 SNEGSKA (reference sequence).

This clonotype has a single count. This chain joins TRBV7-8 and TRBJ2-3; a possible D gene is TRBD2 (5 bases). Trimming removed 4 bases at V and 4 bases at J, with 9 bases between. Germline V gene data show CDR1 as SGHVS and CDR2 as FQNEAQ. This CDR3 region has 13 residues. The DNA of the CDR3 is TGTGCCAGCAGCTCGGTGGAGGCAGATACGCAGTATTTT. Translating it yields CASSSVEADTQYF.

The chain employs TRBV6-1 and TRBJ1-1; D ambiguous. V was trimmed by 2 bases and J by 10 bases, leaving 5 bases between them. CDR3 length: 10 residues. Germline V CDR1 and CDR2: MNHNS, SASEGT. For the CDR3, the DNA is TGTGCCAGCAGTGAATATGGAGCTTTCTTT. It codes for CASSEYGAFF.

This clonotype was observed a few times. This chain uses TRBV27 with TRBJ1-2; D might be TRBD1 (6 bases). V lost 5 bases and J lost 3, with 19 bases in between. The germline CDR1 and CDR2 sequences are MNHEY and SMNVEV (reference sequence). CDR3 length: 16 residues. The CDR3 loop is CASSPRGGGGYYGYTF. CDR3 in DNA: TGTGCCAGCAGTCCGAGAGGAGGAGGGGGTTACTATGGCTACACCTTC.

This clonotype turned up a few times. The V and J genes are TRBV5-6 and TRBJ2-4, with 9 bases that match TRBD1. With 4 bases clipped from V and 2 bases from J, the junction kept 22 bases outside the gene matches. The CDR3 contains 21 residues. Germline values: CDR1 SGHDT, CDR2 YYEEEE. The CDR3, as DNA: TGTGCCAGCAGCAACGGGCCCCTGAGGACAGGGGTGACCGGGACCAAAAACATTCAGTACTTC. Translating gives CASSNGPLRTGVTGTKNIQYF. Combining the CDR3 with reference TRBV5-6 and TRBJ2-4 gives the whole variable domain DAGVTQSPTHLIKTRGQQVTLRCSPKSGHDTVSWYQQALGQGPQFIFQYYEEEERQRGNFPDRFSGHQFPNYSSELNVNALLLGDSALYLCASSNGPLRTGVTGTKNIQYFGAGTRLSVL.

J is TRBJ1-1 and V is TRBV7-9; tentative D call: TRBD1 (5 bases). Germline lookup yields CDR1 SEHNR and CDR2 FQNEAQ (reference sequence). V was trimmed by 3 bases and J by 1 base, leaving 12 bases between them. The CDR3 is 15 residues long. The CDR3 region has the DNA TGTGCCAGCAGCTTGTACGGGGGTCCGAACACTGAAGCTTTCTTT. This codes for CASSLYGGPNTEAFF.

The table lists this clonotype with a few counts. This rearrangement joins TRBV28 to TRBJ2-4; D assignment may be TRBD1 or TRBD2 (6 bases each). The CDR3 has 17 amino acids. Trimming shortened V by 7 bases and J by 0 bases, and 19 bases separated the two germline ends. Per the germline V gene, CDR1 is MDHEN and CDR2 is SYDVKM. The chain's CDR3 is CASTEQGLPLAKNIQYF. In DNA, the CDR3 is TGTGCCAGCACCGAACAGGGACTCCCTCTAGCCAAAAACATTCAGTACTTC.

This clonotype was observed a few times. The J gene is TRBJ1-1, the V gene TRBV3-1; D gene ambiguous. This CDR3 has 14 amino acids. V was trimmed by 2 bases and J by 2 bases, leaving 9 bases between them. Germline V gene data show CDR1 as LGHDT and CDR2 as YNNKEL (reference sequence). The CDR3, as DNA: TGTGCCAGCAGCCAATACCCAGGTAACACTGAAGCTTTCTTT. It specifies CASSQYPGNTEAFF. Full variable domain (rest looked up from reference TRBV3-1 and TRBJ1-1): DTAVSQTPKYLVTQMGNDKSIKCEQNLGHDTMYWYKQDSKKFLKIMFSYNNKELIINETVPNRFSPKSPDKAHLNLHINSLELGDSAVYFCASSQYPGNTEAFFGQGTRLTVV.

This clonotype has a handful of counts. V gene TRBV3-1 combines with J gene TRBJ2-1; no reliable D call. Trimming took 0 bases from V and 7 from J, leaving 16 bases between them. Germline V CDR1 and CDR2: LGHDT, YNNKEL (reference sequence). CDR3 size: 16 residues. The CDR3 region is CASSQDLGRVWNEQFF. For the CDR3, the DNA is TGTGCCAGCAGCCAAGATCTGGGCCGAGTTTGGAATGAGCAGTTCTTC.

The DNA for the CDR3 is TGTGCCAGCAGCTCCGGGACAGGGGGCCTATATAGCAATCAGCCCCAGCATTTT. Translated, it gives CASSSGTGGLYSNQPQHF. V and J are TRBV11-3 and TRBJ1-5; TRBD1 aligns across 12 bases. Germline values: CDR1 SGHNT, CDR2 YENEEA. This CDR3 spans 18 amino acids. V lost 4 bases and J lost 0; bases outside the gene matches: 7. The full variable domain, its missing parts supplied by reference TRBV11-3 and TRBJ1-5, is EAGVVQSPRYKIIEKKQPVAFWCNPISGHNTLYWYLQNLGQGPELLIRYENEEAVDDSQLPKDRFSAERLKGVDSTLKIQPAELGDSAVYLCASSSGTGGLYSNQPQHFGDGTRLSIL.

This clonotype was counted ten times or more. CDR3 coding DNA: TGTGCCAGCCGACAGGGCCCCACTGAAGCTTTCTTT. Translating gives CASRQGPTEAFF. This sequence joins TRBV6-2 or TRBV6-3 and TRBJ1-1; 7 bases align to TRBD1. Germline lookup yields CDR1 MNHEY and CDR2 SVGEGT. With 8 bases clipped from V and 4 bases from J, the junction kept 4 bases outside the gene matches. This CDR3 has 12 residues.

This clonotype was detected only a few times. This rearrangement joins TRBV3-1 to TRBJ2-3, with 11 bases fitting TRBD1. Germline lookup yields CDR1 LGHDT and CDR2 YNNKEL (reference sequence). The V segment lost 4 bases and the J segment 3 bases; nucleotides outside the gene matches: 9. The CDR3 is 17 amino acids. CDR3 in DNA: TGTGCCAGCAGCCCGGGGGACGGGACAGGGGGAACAGATACGCAGTATTTT. Its protein is CASSPGDGTGGTDTQYF.

The V gene is TRBV5-1, the J gene TRBJ1-6, with 8 bases lining up with TRBD1. From germline, CDR1 is SGHRS and CDR2 YFSETQ. Trimming took 4 bases from V and 7 from J; bases not matched to a gene: 13. This CDR3 is 17 amino acids long. The DNA of the CDR3 is TGCGCCAGCAGCATCAACACCAGACAGGGGCCAAATTCACCCCTCCACTTT. It translates to CASSINTRQGPNSPLHF.

This clonotype was detected only a few times. The J gene is TRBJ2-2, the V gene TRBV12-3 or TRBV12-4, with TRBD1 identical over 7 bases. The CDR3 totals 14 residues. V trimming: 6 bases; J trimming: 4 bases; junction bases outside the gene matches: 5. The CDR3 reads CASSTTGTTGELFF. CDR3 sequence (DNA): TGTGCCAGCAGCACGACAGGGACCACCGGGGAGCTGTTTTTT.

J is TRBJ2-7 and V is TRBV28; D unclear. The CDR3 runs 11 residues. Between the trimmed V and J ends, which lost 3 bases and 5 bases, there was a span of 5 bases. Germline lookup yields CDR1 MDHEN and CDR2 SYDVKM. The CDR3 sequence: CASSFENEQYF. The CDR3 DNA reads as TGTGCCAGCAGTTTCGAAAACGAGCAGTACTTC.

This clonotype was found a few times. This rearrangement joins TRBV7-3 to TRBJ1-1; weak D call: TRBD1 (5 bases). This CDR3 region has 13 residues. CDR1 SGHTA and CDR2 FQGTGA come from the germline V gene. The V gene lost 2 bases and the J gene lost 4 bases, with 8 bases spanning the gap. The DNA for the CDR3 is TGTGCCAGCAGCTTAGAAGGGACCACTGAAGCTTTCTTT. Translation gives CASSLEGTTEAFF.

This clonotype came up a few times. The rearrangement uses TRBV20-1 and TRBJ1-1; maybe TRBD1 (5 bases). The CDR3 covers 15 residues. The V gene's germline CDR1 is DFQATT and CDR2 SNEGSKA (reference sequence). Trimming removed 4 bases from V and 0 bases from J, with 15 bases in between. The chain's CDR3 is CSATLEQGLNTEAFF. The CDR3 DNA is TGCAGTGCTACCCTAGAGCAGGGTCTGAACACTGAAGCTTTCTTT.

This clonotype was found a few times. The CDR3: CASSVGEETQYF. The CDR3 DNA follows: TGTGCCAGCTCGGTGGGGGAAGAGACCCAGTACTTC. The chain combines TRBV6-5 with TRBJ2-5; D tentatively reads TRBD1 or TRBD2 (5 bases each). The length of the CDR3 is 12 residues. V was shortened by 8 bases and J by 3 bases, with 10 bases between the two germline ends. Germline values: CDR1 MNHEY, CDR2 SVGAGI.

V usage is TRBV28 and J usage is TRBJ2-7, with TRBD1 identical over 11 bases. Germline V gives CDR1 MDHEN, CDR2 SYDVKM. The trim removed 8 bases at V and 3 bases at J, leaving 6 bases unmatched. This CDR3 has 14 amino acids. The CDR3 sequence: CASGWTGGFYEQYF. Written as DNA, the CDR3 is TGTGCCAGCGGATGGACAGGGGGCTTCTACGAGCAGTACTTC.

This clonotype was observed many times. The gene calls are TRBV23-1 and TRBJ2-4; the D gene could be TRBD1 or TRBD2 (5 bases each). TRBV23-1 is an ORF, and what it does is uncertain. There are 17 residues in the CDR3. Trimming left V 0 bases short and J 3 bases short, with 15 bases between. The chain's CDR3 is CASSQSIEGMGKNIQYF. DNA of the CDR3: TGCGCCAGCAGTCAATCAATAGAGGGGATGGGCAAAAACATTCAGTACTTC.

This clonotype occurred a few times. This chain joins TRBV29-1 and TRBJ2-4; TRBD1 agrees at 10 bases. Germline V lookup: CDR1 SQVTM, CDR2 ANQGSEA. J lost 7 bases, V lost 4 bases, and 4 bases had no gene match. The CDR3 is 13 residues long. The CDR3 protein is CSVGLDRGNIQYF. The DNA for the CDR3 is TGCAGCGTTGGGTTGGACAGGGGGAACATTCAGTACTTC. The full variable domain, with the rest looked up from reference TRBV29-1 and TRBJ2-4, is SAVISQKPSRDICQRGTSLTIQCQVDSQVTMMFWYRQQPGQSLTLIATANQGSEATYESGFVIDKFPISRPNLTFSTLTVSNMSPEDSSIYLCSVGLDRGNIQYFGAGTRLSVL.